This T cell receptor beta chain is drawn from a study of cytomegalovirus exposure and HLA in healthy donors. This PCR relied on a set of 60 Vbeta primers and 13 Jbeta primers. As processed by the authors: Unique TCR beta chains totaled some 88 million in a later count, with approximately 11 million of them shared. Using immunoSEQ multiplex PCR, the repertoire was profiled, and TCRdb retains in-frame clones only, with some absent. Clone size and the V and J calls come from that table; the DNA yielded D and trimming. This sample carries about 190,000 clones, 65% to 85% of them seen once, and the ten largest clones take around 1.6%. CDR1 and CDR2 (germline): SGHRS, YFSETQ. After removal of 4 bases from V and 4 bases from J, the junction contained 3 bases not matched to a gene. This CDR3 region has 13 residues. Whole-study results and caveats: In an earlier analysis, about 90% or about 30%: the productive usage of most TCR beta V segments.

A single count supports this clone. What it recognizes is unknown. The sequenced sample consisted of PBMCs. The TCR was taken from a woman under 30 in good health and CMV-seronegative. The chain couples TRBV5-1 to TRBJ1-1; 8 nucleotides line up with TRBD1. This CDR3 reads CASSLQGATEAFF. The CDR3 region has the DNA TGCGCCAGCAGCCTCCAGGGGGCCACTGAAGCTTTCTTT.